This entry lists 17 T cell receptor beta chains sequenced from one sample in a study of shared clonotypes between healthy human individuals. Sequencing was performed with immunoSEQ multiplex PCR; in TCRdb, only in-frame clones are kept and a portion is missing. The sample holds millions of clones, about 94% seen once. CD45RO-negative, CCR7-positively selected cells formed the naive CD8 fraction, excluding terminally differentiated effector memory CD45RA+ cells. Sequencing was performed on naive CD8+ T cells sorted from blood. The receptors shown here come from a man aged 18 to 29 in good health.

This chain uses TRBV5-1 with TRBJ2-7; the match to TRBD1 covers 9 bases. The germline V gene encodes CDR1 SGHRS and CDR2 YFSETQ. The CDR3 is 15 amino acids. Trimming cost V 4 bases and J 5 bases; bases outside gene matches: 10. This CDR3 is CASSQHPGQGNEQYF. For the CDR3, the DNA is TGCGCCAGCAGCCAGCACCCGGGACAGGGAAACGAGCAGTACTTC.

V gene TRBV10-3 combines with J gene TRBJ2-2; D is possibly TRBD2 (6 bases). There are 14 residues in the CDR3. The germline V gene encodes CDR1 ENHRY and CDR2 SYGVKD. V was pared by 2 bases and J by 8 bases, with 12 bases between. CDR3 sequence reads: CAISEGTLWGELFF. CDR3 coding DNA: TGTGCCATCAGTGAGGGGACTCTATGGGGGGAGCTGTTTTTT.

V and J are TRBV25-1 and TRBJ2-3; unclear D gene. This CDR3 has 14 residues. V gave up 3 bases and J gave up 2 bases, with 9 bases separating them. Germline V lookup: CDR1 MGHDK, CDR2 SYGVNS. CDR3 DNA sequence: TGTGCCAGCAGTGACCCTAGAATCACAGATACGCAGTATTTT. It encodes CASSDPRITDTQYF. The full variable domain, rest sourced from reference TRBV25-1 and TRBJ2-3, is EADIYQTPRYLVIGTGKKITLECSQTMGHDKMYWYQQDPGMELHLIHYSYGVNSTEKGDLSSESTVSRIRTEHFPLTLESARPSHTSQYLCASSDPRITDTQYFGPGTRLTVL.

This sequence joins TRBV5-1 and TRBJ2-5; a weak D match, TRBD2 (5 bases). Trimming stripped 6 bases from V and 1 base from J, with 19 bases between. CDR1 SGHRS and CDR2 YFSETQ come from the germline V gene. The length of the CDR3 is 16 residues. CDR3 region: CASNFRAGAVQETQYF. For the CDR3, the DNA is TGCGCCAGCAATTTTCGTGCGGGTGCGGTCCAAGAGACCCAGTACTTC.

The chain uses TRBV19 and TRBJ1-2, with 7 bases that match TRBD1. The CDR3 spans 16 residues. The germline CDR1 and CDR2 sequences are LNHDA and SQIVND (reference sequence). V lost 1 base and J lost 6; bases outside the gene matches: 11. The CDR3 loop reads CASSIVIGQAIHGYTF. CDR3 DNA sequence: TGTGCCAGTAGTATAGTTATAGGACAGGCCATTCATGGCTACACCTTC.

The V gene is TRBV5-1, the J gene TRBJ2-5, with D perhaps TRBD1 or TRBD2 (5 bases each). In germline, CDR1 is SGHRS, CDR2 YFSETQ. The CDR3 spans 13 residues. V lost 4 bases and J 2 bases, leaving 9 bases between the germline ends. DNA for the CDR3: TGCGCCAGCAGCCCGGGACCTCAAGAGACCCAGTACTTC. Its translation: CASSPGPQETQYF.

To note about this clone: Other DNA sequences within the sample encode an identical CDR3. The chain recombines TRBV4-1 with TRBJ1-2; D is unclear. With 0 bases removed from V and 5 bases from J, the gap between germline ends came to 13 bases. Germline-derived CDR1 and CDR2 are MGHRA and YSYEKL. The CDR3 is 15 amino acids. The CDR3: CASSQDPGDVYGYTF. The CDR3 region has the DNA TGCGCCAGCAGCCAAGATCCTGGCGACGTATATGGCTACACCTTC.

The gene calls are TRBV27 and TRBJ1-1, with D uncertain. Germline V gene lookup returns CDR1 MNHEY and CDR2 SMNVEV (reference sequence). This CDR3 has 15 residues. V was shortened by 5 bases and J by 1 base, with 14 bases between the two germline ends. DNA for the CDR3: TGTGCCAGCAGTATCTTTAGGTTGGGGAACACTGAAGCTTTCTTT. It specifies CASSIFRLGNTEAFF.

This sequence joins TRBV4-3 and TRBJ2-7; D is perhaps TRBD2 (6 bases). The CDR3 runs 12 residues. The germline CDR1 and CDR2 sequences are LGHNA and YSLEER. V shed 2 bases and J shed 7 bases, with 9 bases lying between them. CDR3 DNA sequence: TGCGCCAGCAGCCAATTTGGAGGGGAGCAGTACTTC. Amino acids: CASSQFGGEQYF.

The table lists this clone with a few counts. V gene TRBV4-1 combines with J gene TRBJ2-3; D gene ambiguous. Germline V gene lookup returns CDR1 MGHRA and CDR2 YSYEKL. V gave up 4 bases and J gave up 1 base, with 12 bases separating them. This CDR3 spans 15 amino acids. The chain's CDR3 is CASSPSALGTDTQYF. In nucleotides, the CDR3 is TGCGCCAGCAGCCCTTCCGCCTTGGGCACAGATACGCAGTATTTT.

With respect to this clone: One end of the junction is discordant with germline, which a read error may explain. The chain combines TRBV5-4 with TRBJ2-7; D unclear. Germline V gives CDR1 SGHNT, CDR2 YYREEE (reference sequence). The CDR3 runs 11 residues. The CDR3 protein is CASSMSYKQYF. CDR3 in DNA: TGTGCCAGCAGCATGTCCTACAAGCAGTACTTC.

The chain uses TRBV15 and TRBJ2-5; 7 nucleotides agree with TRBD1. This CDR3 is built from 14 residues. Germline CDR1 LNHNV, CDR2 YYDKDF (reference sequence). With 5 bases clipped from V and 2 bases from J, the junction kept 5 bases outside the gene matches. The CDR3 region is CATSLGGRQETQYF. The CDR3 DNA follows: TGTGCCACCAGCTTAGGGGGCAGGCAAGAGACCCAGTACTTC. Together with reference TRBV15 and TRBJ2-5, the CDR3 gives the full variable domain: DAMVIQNPRYQVTQFGKPVTLSCSQTLNHNVMYWYQQKSSQAPKLLFHYYDKDFNNEADTPDNFQSRRPNTSFCFLDIRSPGLGDTAMYLCATSLGGRQETQYFGPGTRLLVL.

Here the CDR3 DNA reads TGTGCCAGCAGCTCTTCCCGTCCCTACAATGAGCAGTTCTTC. It is translated as CASSSSRPYNEQFF. The chain links TRBV7-9 to TRBJ2-1; no clear D gene. Trimming stripped 4 bases from V and 2 bases from J, with 9 bases between. Per germline, CDR1 SEHNR and CDR2 FQNEAQ (reference sequence). CDR3 length equals 14 residues.

The chain has TRBV19 and TRBJ2-2; 8 bases fit TRBD1. Germline CDR1 is LNHDA and CDR2 is SQIVND (reference sequence). The CDR3 contains 14 residues. Trimming took 5 bases from V and 5 from J; bases not matched to a gene: 4. The CDR3 region is CASSSGQGTGELFF. The CDR3 DNA reads TGTGCCAGTAGTTCTGGACAGGGTACCGGGGAGCTGTTTTTT.

The V call is TRBV27, the J call TRBJ2-7; a weak D match, TRBD2 (6 bases). The V gene lost 4 bases and the J gene lost 6 bases, with 13 bases spanning the gap. The CDR3 length is 13 residues. The germline V gene encodes CDR1 MNHEY and CDR2 SMNVEV (reference sequence). CDR3 in DNA: TGTGCCAGCAGTTACGCGGGGATCGCCGAGCAGTACTTC. This translates into CASSYAGIAEQYF.

The CDR3 protein is CASKGESNQPQHF. The CDR3 DNA is TGTGCCAGCAAGGGGGAAAGCAATCAGCCCCAGCATTTT. The J gene is TRBJ1-5, the V gene TRBV28; possibly TRBD1 for D (6 bases). V was pared by 7 bases and J by 1 base, with 8 bases between. The CDR3 is made up of 13 amino acids. Germline lookup yields CDR1 MDHEN and CDR2 SYDVKM.

Concerning this clone: The germline gene is not matched at one end of the junction; a read error may be the cause. The chain recombines TRBV19 with TRBJ1-5; D call uncertain. Germline lookup yields CDR1 LNHDA and CDR2 SQIVND (reference sequence). This CDR3 region has 15 residues. The CDR3, as DNA: TGTGCCAGTAGTATGGAGGGCAGGAGCACTCAGCCCCAGCATTTT. Protein: CASSMEGRSTQPQHF.